Following are 5 T cell receptor beta chains from one sample sequenced in a study of T cells after yellow fever vaccination. TCRdb fed the 5' RACE reads into MiXCR, producing one record per CDR3 protein. The sample shows some 320,000 distinct CDR3 sequences, around 4.4% of them seen only once. Sequences were derived from PBMCs, sampled 15 days after the yellow fever booster vaccination. The receptors were sampled from a man between 18 and 35 years old who received the YFV17D yellow fever vaccine.

This clonotype was counted ten times or more. The CDR3 nucleotides are TGTGCCAGCAGTGTGACAGGGCAGACCCAGTACTTC. Its translation is CASSVTGQTQYF. The rearrangement joins TRBV27 to TRBJ2-5, with 7 positions matching TRBD1. Germline V gives CDR1 MNHEY, CDR2 SMNVEV (reference sequence). The V and J ends lost 5 bases and 6 bases, in that order; junction bases with no gene match: 3. CDR3 size: 12 residues.

This chain uses TRBV10-3 with TRBJ2-5; the match to TRBD2 covers 10 bases. Germline V gene lookup returns CDR1 ENHRY and CDR2 SYGVKD. The CDR3 runs 15 residues. Trimming at V came to 8 bases and at J to 2 bases, leaving 8 bases not matched to a gene. CDR3 region: CAIRSGTSDQETQYF. In DNA, the CDR3 is TGTGCCATCCGTTCCGGGACTAGCGATCAAGAGACCCAGTACTTC.

This clonotype appeared many times. The chain is built from TRBV5-1 and TRBJ2-5, with a tentative D call TRBD2 (5 bases). Trimming left V 2 bases short and J 4 bases short, with 15 bases between. Per the germline V gene, CDR1 is SGHRS and CDR2 is YFSETQ. This CDR3 region has 15 residues. This chain's CDR3 is CASSFYGVRGETQYF. Written as DNA, the CDR3 is TGCGCCAGCAGCTTTTACGGGGTTCGTGGAGAGACCCAGTACTTC.

There are a few counts of this clonotype. The chain employs TRBV5-4 and TRBJ2-1; 7 bases are shared with TRBD2. CDR1 is SGHNT and CDR2 is YYREEE in the germline V gene (reference sequence). V lost 3 bases and J lost 10; bases outside the gene matches: 16. CDR3 length: 16 amino acids. CDR3 residues: CASSSRERGSSSEQFF. CDR3 bases: TGTGCCAGCAGCTCCAGGGAGCGGGGATCCTCCTCGGAGCAGTTCTTC.

This clonotype was observed at least ten times. J is TRBJ2-2 and V is TRBV20-1; D is unclear. The CDR3 covers 15 residues. CDR1 is DFQATT and CDR2 is SNEGSKA in the germline V gene (reference sequence). V was clipped by 0 bases and J by 0 bases, with 8 bases between them. The CDR3 protein is CSARERVANTGELFF. Here the CDR3 DNA reads TGCAGTGCTAGAGAAAGGGTCGCGAACACCGGGGAGCTGTTTTTT.